This T cell receptor beta chain was identified during a study of control samples from healthy donors and cancer patients. This CDR3 has 11 residues. V lost 4 bases to trimming and J lost 7 bases, with 7 bases between them. Germline loops: CDR1 LGHDT, CDR2 YNNKEL (reference sequence). Only in-frame clones appear in the TCRdb table, and some are missing; sequencing was by immunoSEQ multiplex PCR. The sample holds 120,000 or so clones, 80% to 90% seen once. This clone has only one observation. Sequencing used blood. The V and J genes are TRBV3-1 (or the pseudogene TRBV3-2) and TRBJ1-1; D gene uncertain. This sequence originates from a man between 25 and 39 years old in good health. CDR3: CASSRHHEAFF. CDR3 nucleotides: TGTGCCAGCAGCCGCCACCATGAAGCTTTCTTT.